This T cell receptor beta chain came from a study of vaccination effects on CD4 cells after COVID-19 (dated by TCRdb to about 2022). Some background on the complete study: Post-vaccine samples across the study were collected a median of 72 days after the second dose, with a range of 14 to 241. In both COVID-19 convalescent patients and infection-naive vaccine recipients, the study compared SARS-CoV-2 spike-specific CD4+ TCR repertoires from before mRNA vaccination with those from after it. The Oncomine TCR Beta short-read assay on an Illumina iSeq 100 was used to sequence cultures from other donors in the study. The full study included over 8 COVID-19 convalescent patients and a handful of SARS-CoV-2-naive healthy vaccine recipients.

The library was produced with the immunoSEQ multiplex PCR assay. DNA from the cultured and isolated CD4+ T cells underwent TCR beta CDR3 sequencing. The authors' analysis ran thus. The analysis removed non-productive TCR sequences, trimmed reads to the CDR3 region, and retained only CDR3s that were 7 or more amino acids long. The MANAFEST web app was used to identify antigen-specific clonotypes by comparing expansion in peptide wells with expansion in reference cultures. Positive clones required FDR<0.05 expansion versus reference and all other wells, odds ratio above 5, and frequency above 0.1% in two replicate wells. A clonotype was called cross-reactive if it was significantly expanded both in SARS-CoV-2 spike wells and in at least one common cold coronavirus spike condition. Levenshtein distance calculated with the stringdist R package was used to assess CDR3 similarity, and unrooted trees were constructed with ape in R 3.6.1. Imported from immuneACCESS, the table was reduced by TCRdb to in-frame sequences with V and J called. These copies leave out some clones; in studies compared against another copy, an unresolved V gene accounts for under half, and the cause of the remainder is not known. That table furnishes V, J and clone size, whereas the DNA furnished D and trimming. The sample table shows tens of thousands of clones, and roughly two thirds are seen once. The top ten clones comprise 12% of the sample.

Findings and caveats that apply to the study as a whole: Marked clonal contraction was observed in both infection-induced and vaccine-induced clones at late post-vaccination timepoints, consistent with waning T cell responses. The study was limited by a small number of convalescent patients and lacked early post-infection timepoints. Among healthy vaccine recipients, nearly all vaccine-induced clones were SARS-CoV-2 mono-reactive, and just 1 of 255 was cross-reactive with common cold coronaviruses.

CDR1 LGHNA and CDR2 YNFKEQ are derived from the germline V gene. Trimming takes 0 bases off V and 3 bases off J; junction bases not matched to a gene: 8. The CDR3 contains 17 residues, cysteine and phenylalanine counted. Only CDR3 DNA is held: 51 bases, read in frame from base 1. A note on this clone: No cognate antigen has been identified for it. No base qualities exist here, and no much larger clone lies one base off it.

In the ViraFEST assay, PBMC were stimulated with viral peptide pools, and antigen-specific CD4+ T cell clonotypes were then identified by expansion using TCR sequencing. After approximately eleven days of culture, CD4+ T cells were isolated with the EasySep CD4+ T cell isolation kit. Participants received two doses of either the BNT162b2 or the mRNA-1273 mRNA SARS-CoV-2 vaccine. The absence of prior SARS-CoV-2 infection in healthy vaccine recipients was confirmed by negative nucleocapsid antibodies before and after vaccination. About 1.8 million PBMC per well were cultured with 10 ug/ml peptides in IMDM containing around 5% human AB serum, approximately 10 IU/ml IL-2 and gentamicin. On days 3 and 7, half of the culture medium was replaced with fresh IL-2-containing medium. Each peptide stimulation condition was cultured in triplicate wells unless otherwise noted. PBMC were separated from whole blood using Ficoll-Paque Plus gradient centrifugation and were then either cryopreserved at -140C or used fresh. The overlapping peptide pools covered the spike proteins of SARS-CoV-2 and of the common cold coronaviruses HCoV-NL63, HCoV-OC43 and HCoV-229E. Genomic DNA was extracted from cultured CD4+ T cells with the QIAamp micro DNA kit.

The origin of this receptor is a human donor who received a COVID-19 vaccine. Here the sequenced sample was CD4+ T cells from PBMCs cultured with HCoV-229E spike peptides, taken after COVID-19 vaccination. Sample cell subset or site, as interpreted from the label and publication: HCoV-229E spike overlapping peptide pool stimulation. The chain links TRBV4-2 with TRBJ2-3, and 8 junctional nucleotides match TRBD2. The CDR3 is CASSQDRGGPLTDTQYF. The base sequence is TGTGCCAGCAGCCAAGATCGGGGGGGTCCTCTGACAGATACGCAGTATTTT.